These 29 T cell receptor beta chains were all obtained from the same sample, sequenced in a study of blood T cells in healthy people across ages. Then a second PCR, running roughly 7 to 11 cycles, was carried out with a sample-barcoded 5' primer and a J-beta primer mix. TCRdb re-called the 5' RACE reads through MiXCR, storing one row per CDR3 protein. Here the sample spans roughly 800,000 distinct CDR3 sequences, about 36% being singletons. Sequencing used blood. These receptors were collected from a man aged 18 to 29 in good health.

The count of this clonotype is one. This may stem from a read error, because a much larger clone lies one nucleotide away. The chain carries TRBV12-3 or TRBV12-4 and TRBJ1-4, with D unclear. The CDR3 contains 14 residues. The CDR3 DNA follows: TGTGTCAGCGGCGCGCTGGCAACTAATGAAAAACTGTTTTTT. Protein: CVSGALATNEKLFF.

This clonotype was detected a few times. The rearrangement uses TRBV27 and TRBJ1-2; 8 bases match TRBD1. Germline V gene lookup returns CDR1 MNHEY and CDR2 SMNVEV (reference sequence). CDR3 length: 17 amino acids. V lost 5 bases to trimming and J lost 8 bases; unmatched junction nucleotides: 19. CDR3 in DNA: TGTGCCAGCAGTCCTGGGACAGGAGGACCCATAGTGAGAGGCTACACCTTC. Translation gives CASSPGTGGPIVRGYTF.

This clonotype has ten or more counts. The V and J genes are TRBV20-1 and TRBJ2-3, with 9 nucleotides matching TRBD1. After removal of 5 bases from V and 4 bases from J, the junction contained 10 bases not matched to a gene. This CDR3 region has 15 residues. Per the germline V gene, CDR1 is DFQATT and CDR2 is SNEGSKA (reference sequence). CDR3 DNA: TGCAGTGCTGGGACAGGGATACTTTTGTCAGATACGCAGTATTTT. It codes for CSAGTGILLSDTQYF.

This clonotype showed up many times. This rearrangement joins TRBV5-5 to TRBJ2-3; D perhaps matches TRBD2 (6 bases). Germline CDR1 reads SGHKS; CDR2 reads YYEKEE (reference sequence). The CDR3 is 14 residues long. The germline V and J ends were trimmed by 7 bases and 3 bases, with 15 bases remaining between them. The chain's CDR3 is CASFSGENTDTQYF. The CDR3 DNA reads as TGTGCCAGCTTTTCGGGGGAAAATACAGATACGCAGTATTTT.

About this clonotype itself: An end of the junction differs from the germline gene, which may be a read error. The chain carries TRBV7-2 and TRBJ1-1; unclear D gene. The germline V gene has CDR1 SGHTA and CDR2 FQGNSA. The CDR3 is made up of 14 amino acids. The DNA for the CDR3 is TGTGCCAGCAGCCCAGGACCGGGGAACGCTGAAGCTTTCTTT. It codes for CASSPGPGNAEAFF.

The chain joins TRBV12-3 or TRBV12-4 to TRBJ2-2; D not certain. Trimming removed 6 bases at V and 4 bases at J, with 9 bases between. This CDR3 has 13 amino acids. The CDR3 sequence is CASSRAFTGELFF. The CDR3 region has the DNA TGTGCCAGCAGCCGGGCCTTCACCGGGGAGCTGTTTTTT.

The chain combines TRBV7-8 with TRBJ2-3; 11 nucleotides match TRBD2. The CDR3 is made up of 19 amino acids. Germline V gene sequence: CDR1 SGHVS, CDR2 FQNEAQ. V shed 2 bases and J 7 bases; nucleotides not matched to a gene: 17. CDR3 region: CASSLPASGGTYQGNTQYF. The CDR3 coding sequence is TGTGCCAGCAGCTTACCCGCTAGCGGGGGGACATATCAAGGAAATACGCAGTATTTT.

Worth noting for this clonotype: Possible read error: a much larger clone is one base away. CDR3 in DNA: TGCGCCAGCAGCATCTCTAGCGGGGGTCAAGATACGCGGTATTTT. Translated, it gives CASSISSGGQDTRYF. The chain recombines TRBV5-1 with TRBJ2-3; TRBD2 matches at 10 bases. The CDR3 covers 15 residues. Per germline, CDR1 SGHRS and CDR2 YFSETQ.

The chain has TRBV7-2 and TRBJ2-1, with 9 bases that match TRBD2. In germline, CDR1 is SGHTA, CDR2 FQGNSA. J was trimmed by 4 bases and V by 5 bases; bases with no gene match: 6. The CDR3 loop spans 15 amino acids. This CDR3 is CASSLTSGQYNEQFF. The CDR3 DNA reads TGTGCCAGCAGCCTGACTAGCGGTCAGTACAATGAGCAGTTCTTC.

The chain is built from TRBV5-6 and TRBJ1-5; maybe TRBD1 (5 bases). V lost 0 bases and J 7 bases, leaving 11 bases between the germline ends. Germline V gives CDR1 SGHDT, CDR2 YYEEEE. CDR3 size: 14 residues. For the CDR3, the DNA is TGTGCCAGCAGCTTGGGGGGGGATGGGCAGCCCCAGCATTTT. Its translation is CASSLGGDGQPQHF. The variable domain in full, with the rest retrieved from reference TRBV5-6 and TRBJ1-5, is DAGVTQSPTHLIKTRGQQVTLRCSPKSGHDTVSWYQQALGQGPQFIFQYYEEEERQRGNFPDRFSGHQFPNYSSELNVNALLLGDSALYLCASSLGGDGQPQHFGDGTRLSIL.

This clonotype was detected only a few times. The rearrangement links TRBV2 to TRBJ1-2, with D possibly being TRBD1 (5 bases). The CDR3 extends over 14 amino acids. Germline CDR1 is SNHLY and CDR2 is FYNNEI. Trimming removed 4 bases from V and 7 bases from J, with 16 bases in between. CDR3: CASSVGRDSLGYTF. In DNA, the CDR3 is TGTGCCAGCAGTGTCGGCAGGGATTCACTTGGCTACACCTTC.

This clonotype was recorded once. As DNA, the CDR3 is TGCAGCGTTGAAGCGTTTAAGGATGGCTACACCTTC. Translated, it gives CSVEAFKDGYTF. V gene TRBV29-1 combines with J gene TRBJ1-2, with D unclear. This CDR3 comprises 12 residues. V dropped 1 base and J dropped 6 bases, with 9 bases sitting between them. Germline CDR1 is SQVTM and CDR2 is ANQGSEA.

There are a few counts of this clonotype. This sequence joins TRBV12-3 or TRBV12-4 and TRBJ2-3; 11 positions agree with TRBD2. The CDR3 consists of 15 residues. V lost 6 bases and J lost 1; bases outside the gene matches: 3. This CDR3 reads CASRKLAGGTDTQYF. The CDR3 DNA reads TGTGCCAGCAGAAAACTAGCGGGGGGCACAGATACGCAGTATTTT.

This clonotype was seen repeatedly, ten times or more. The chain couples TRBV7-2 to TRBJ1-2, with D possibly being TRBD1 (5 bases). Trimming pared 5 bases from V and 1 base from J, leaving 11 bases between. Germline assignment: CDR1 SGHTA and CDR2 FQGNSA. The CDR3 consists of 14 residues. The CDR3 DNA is TGTGCCAGCAGCACAAGACAGAGTAACTATGGCTACACCTTC. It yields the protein CASSTRQSNYGYTF.

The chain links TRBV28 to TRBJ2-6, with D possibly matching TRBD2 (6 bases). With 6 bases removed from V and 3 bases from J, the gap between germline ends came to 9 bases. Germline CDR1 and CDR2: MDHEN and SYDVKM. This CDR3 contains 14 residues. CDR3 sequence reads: CASREGFGANVLTF. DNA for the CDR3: TGTGCCAGCAGGGAGGGGTTTGGGGCCAACGTCCTGACTTTC.

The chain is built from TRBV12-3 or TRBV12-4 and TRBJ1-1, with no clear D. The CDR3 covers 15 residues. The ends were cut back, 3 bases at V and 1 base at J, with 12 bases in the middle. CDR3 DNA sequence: TGTGCCAGCAGTTTTATTCCCCTGGGGAACACTGAAGCTTTCTTT. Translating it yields CASSFIPLGNTEAFF.

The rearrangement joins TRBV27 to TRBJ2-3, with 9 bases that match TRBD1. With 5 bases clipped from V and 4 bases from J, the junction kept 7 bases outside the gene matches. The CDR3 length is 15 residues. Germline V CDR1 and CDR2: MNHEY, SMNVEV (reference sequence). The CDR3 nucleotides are TGTGCCAGCAGTCCCCGGGACAGGGTATCAGATACGCAGTATTTT. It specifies CASSPRDRVSDTQYF.

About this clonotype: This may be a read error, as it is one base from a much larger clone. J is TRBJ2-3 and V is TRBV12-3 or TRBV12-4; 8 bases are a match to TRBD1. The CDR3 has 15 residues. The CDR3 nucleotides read TGTGCCAGCTCCCTGACAGGGGTCGCCACAGATATGCAGTATTTT. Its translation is CASSLTGVATDMQYF.

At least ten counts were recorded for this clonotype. The CDR3 DNA is TGCGCCAGCAGCTTGGGACCGACACCTACCTACGAGCAGTACTTC. Its protein product is CASSLGPTPTYEQYF. The chain joins TRBV5-1 to TRBJ2-7; D not certain. This CDR3 spans 15 amino acids. From germline, CDR1 is SGHRS and CDR2 YFSETQ. The V end lost 0 bases, the J end lost 2 bases, and 12 bases lay between the germline ends.

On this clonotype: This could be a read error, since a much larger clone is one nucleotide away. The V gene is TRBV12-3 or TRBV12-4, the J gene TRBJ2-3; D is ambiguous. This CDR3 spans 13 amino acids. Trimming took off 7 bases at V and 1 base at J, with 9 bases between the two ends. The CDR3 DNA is TGTGCCAGCAATCCCGTCCGCACAGATACGCAGTATTTT. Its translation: CASNPVRTDTQYF.

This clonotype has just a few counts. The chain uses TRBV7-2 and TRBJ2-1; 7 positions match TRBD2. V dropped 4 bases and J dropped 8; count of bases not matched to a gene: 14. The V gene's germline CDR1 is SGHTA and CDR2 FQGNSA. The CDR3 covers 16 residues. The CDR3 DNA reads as TGTGCCAGCAGCTCTCTTCCGAACGGGGGGAGGGATGAGCAGTTCTTC. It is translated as CASSSLPNGGRDEQFF.

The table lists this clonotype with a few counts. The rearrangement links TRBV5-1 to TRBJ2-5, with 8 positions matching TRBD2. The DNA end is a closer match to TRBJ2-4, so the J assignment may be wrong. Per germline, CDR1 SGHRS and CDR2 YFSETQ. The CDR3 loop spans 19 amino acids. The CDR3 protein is CASSWGPGGGSVYSDIQYF. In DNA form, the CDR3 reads TGCGCCAGCAGCTGGGGGCCCGGGGGGGGCTCGGTGTATTCGGACATTCAGTACTTC.

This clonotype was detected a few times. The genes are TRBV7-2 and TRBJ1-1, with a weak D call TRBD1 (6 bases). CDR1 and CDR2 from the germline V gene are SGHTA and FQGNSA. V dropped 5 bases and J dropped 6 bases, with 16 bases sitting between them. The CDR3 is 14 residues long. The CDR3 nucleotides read TGTGCCAGCAGCCCCAACAGGGAAGGCGCTGAAGCTTTCTTT. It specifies CASSPNREGAEAFF.

CDR3 amino acids: CASSSHRGGVNGYTF. The CDR3 DNA reads as TGTGCCAGCAGCTCCCATAGGGGGGGCGTGAATGGCTACACCTTC. The chain has TRBV27 and TRBJ1-2; D possibly corresponds to TRBD1 (6 bases). The CDR3 is 15 residues long. Germline V CDR1 and CDR2: MNHEY, SMNVEV (reference sequence). V lost 6 bases and J 6 bases, leaving 20 bases between the germline ends.

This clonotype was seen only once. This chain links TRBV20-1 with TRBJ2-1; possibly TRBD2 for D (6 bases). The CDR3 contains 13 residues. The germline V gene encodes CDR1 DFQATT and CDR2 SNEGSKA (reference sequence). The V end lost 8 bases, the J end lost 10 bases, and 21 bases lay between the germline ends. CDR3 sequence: CSTGGDGHPEQFF. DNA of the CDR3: TGCAGTACCGGAGGGGACGGCCACCCCGAGCAGTTCTTC.

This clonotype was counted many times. DNA of the CDR3: TGCAGTGCTGGACCCCTTGGGGATGCGGGTACCTACGAGCAGTACTTC. Amino acid sequence: CSAGPLGDAGTYEQYF. The V call is TRBV20-1, the J call TRBJ2-7; a weak D match, TRBD2 (5 bases). Germline CDR1 and CDR2: DFQATT and SNEGSKA (reference sequence). V lost 5 bases, J lost 2 bases, and 22 bases lay in between. CDR3 length equals 16 residues.

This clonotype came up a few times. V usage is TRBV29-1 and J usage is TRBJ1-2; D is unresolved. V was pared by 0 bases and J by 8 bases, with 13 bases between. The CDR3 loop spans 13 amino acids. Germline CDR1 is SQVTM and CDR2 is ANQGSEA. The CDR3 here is CSVEDPTGWGYTF. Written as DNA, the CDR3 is TGCAGCGTTGAAGACCCCACGGGGTGGGGCTACACCTTC.

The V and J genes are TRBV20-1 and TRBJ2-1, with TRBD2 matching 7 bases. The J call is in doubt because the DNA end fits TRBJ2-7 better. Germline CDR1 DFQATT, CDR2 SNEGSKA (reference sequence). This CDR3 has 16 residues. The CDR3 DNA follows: TGCAGTGCTAGAGATCGCTTGCGGGGGTCCTACAATGAGCAGTACTTC. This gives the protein CSARDRLRGSYNEQYF.

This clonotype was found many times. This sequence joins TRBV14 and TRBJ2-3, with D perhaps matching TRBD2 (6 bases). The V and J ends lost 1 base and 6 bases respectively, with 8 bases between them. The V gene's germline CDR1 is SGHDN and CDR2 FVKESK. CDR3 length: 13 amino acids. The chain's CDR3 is CASSQVGGDTQYF. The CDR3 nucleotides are TGTGCCAGCAGCCAAGTCGGAGGGGATACGCAGTATTTT.